This T cell receptor beta chain appears in the sequencing data of a study of blood T cell repertoires in COVID-19. All recovered Cohort 3 donors got two negative PCRs, got clearance, or saw symptom resolution. Per the authors' pipeline: Estimates of nucleated cell counts were drawn from the amplification of reference gene primers. Method: immunoSEQ multiplex PCR; TCRdb's copy keeps in-frame clones and lacks some. V, J and clone size were drawn from that table, and D and trimming were deduced from the DNA. The data show 280,000 or so clones, 70% to 90% seen once. The CDR3 contains 12 residues. The chain links TRBV21-1 to TRBJ1-2; the table gives TRBD1 as D, unverified against the DNA. TRBV21-1 represents a pseudogene. The sequencing input was PBMCs or T cells enriched from blood (not recorded which). The receptor was derived from a man between 25 and 39 years old who had recovered from COVID-19. Here the CDR3 DNA reads TGTGCCAGCCCGTACAAAAACTATGGCTACACCTTC. It specifies CASPYKNYGYTF.